Described below is a single TCR beta chain sequence and its context. Its target is not known. These data belong to a study of vaccination effects on CD4 cells after COVID-19. Under the ViraFEST assay, PBMC were stimulated with viral peptide pools so that antigen-specific CD4+ T cells expanded. Sequencing was performed afterwards. Once cultured for around 11 days, the cells underwent separation to obtain CD4+ T cells. Vaccine recipients had no previous SARS-CoV-2 infection; their nucleocapsid antibodies were negative. Repertoires were generated with immunoSEQ multiplex PCR, while TCRdb's copy carries only in-frame clones and drops some. The sample has tens of thousands of clones; approximately 71% are singletons. Overall study findings and caveats: In vaccinees who were healthy, merely 1 out of 255 vaccine-induced clones cross-reacted with common cold coronaviruses.

Germline loops: CDR1 SGHTA, CDR2 FQGTGA. V trimming: 5 bases; J trimming: 1 base; junction bases outside the gene matches: 8. CDR3 size: 16 residues. This chain connects TRBV7-3 to TRBJ2-1, with 7 bases fitting TRBD2. This clonotype was sampled from a human donor who received a COVID-19 vaccine. Sequences were derived from CD4+ T cells from PBMCs cultured with HCoV-OC43 spike peptides, sampled before COVID-19 vaccination. The subset here: HCoV-OC43 spike overlapping peptide pool stimulation. Here the CDR3 reads CASSPRTSRSYNEQFF. As DNA, the CDR3 is TGTGCCAGCAGCCCAAGGACTAGTCGGTCCTACAATGAGCAGTTCTTC.